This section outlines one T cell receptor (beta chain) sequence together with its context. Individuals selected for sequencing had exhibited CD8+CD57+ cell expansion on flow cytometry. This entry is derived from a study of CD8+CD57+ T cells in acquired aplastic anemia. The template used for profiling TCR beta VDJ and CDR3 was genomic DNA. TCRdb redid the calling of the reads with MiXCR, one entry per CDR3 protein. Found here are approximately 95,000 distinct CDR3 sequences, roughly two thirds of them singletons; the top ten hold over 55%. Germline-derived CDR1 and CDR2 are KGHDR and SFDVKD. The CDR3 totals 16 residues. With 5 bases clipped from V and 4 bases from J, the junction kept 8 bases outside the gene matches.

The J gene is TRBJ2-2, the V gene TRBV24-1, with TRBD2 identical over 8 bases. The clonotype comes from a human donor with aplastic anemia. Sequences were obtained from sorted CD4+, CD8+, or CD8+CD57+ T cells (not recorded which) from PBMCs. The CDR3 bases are TGTGCCACCAGTGGAACGGGAGGGCCACTCACCGGGGAGCTGTTTTTT. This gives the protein CATSGTGGPLTGELFF.